The text below deals with one T cell receptor beta chain. What it binds is not known. The germline gene is not matched at one end of the junction; a read error may be the cause. CDR3 length: 16 amino acids. Germline CDR1 SGHRS, CDR2 YFSETQ. Stability of Graves' hyperthyroidism was defined as absent ophthalmopathy progression within 18 months. The source of the sample is a study of T cells in Graves' hyperthyroidism and ophthalmopathy. For the study at large: Peripheral blood draws took place at initial diagnosis, ahead of any treatment.

The source material, RNA transcripts, was used to amplify TCR beta CDR3 regions. The HTBI primer set drove a first-round RT-PCR of the TCR CDR3. TCRdb processed the multiplex PCR reads anew with MiXCR; each CDR3 protein has one entry. In the table there are 400,000 to 550,000 distinct CDR3 sequences, around 15% of which are singletons. Points from the study as a whole: Appearing also in blood were most of the thyroid clonotypes expanded above 0.001. Ophthalmopathy was model-predicted a median about six months pre-onset.

Sequencing used blood. This sequence originates from a woman between 18 and 29 years old with Graves' hyperthyroidism. This rearrangement joins TRBV5-1 to TRBJ1-1, with 8 bases aligning to TRBD1. CDR3 loop: CASSSSGQALNTEAFF. In DNA form, the CDR3 reads TGCGCCAGCAGCTCTTCGGGACAGGCGCTGAACACTGAAGCATTCTTT.